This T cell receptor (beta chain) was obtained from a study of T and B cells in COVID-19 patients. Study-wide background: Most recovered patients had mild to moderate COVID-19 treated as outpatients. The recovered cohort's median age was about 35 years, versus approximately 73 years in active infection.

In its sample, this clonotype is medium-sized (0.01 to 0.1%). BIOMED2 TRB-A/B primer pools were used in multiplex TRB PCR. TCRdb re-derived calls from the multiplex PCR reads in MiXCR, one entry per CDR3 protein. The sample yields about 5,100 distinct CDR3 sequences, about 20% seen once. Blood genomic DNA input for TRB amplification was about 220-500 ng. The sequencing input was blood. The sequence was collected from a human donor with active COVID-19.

CDR3 loop: CASSYWGNKETQYF. The CDR3 bases are TGTGCCAGCAGTTACTGGGGCAATAAAGAGACCCAGTACTTC. The V gene is TRBV6-5, the J gene TRBJ2-5; TRBD1 might be the D (5 bases). The germline V gene has CDR1 MNHEY and CDR2 SVGAGI. V gave up 1 base and J gave up 3 bases, with 9 bases separating them. The CDR3 length is 14 residues.